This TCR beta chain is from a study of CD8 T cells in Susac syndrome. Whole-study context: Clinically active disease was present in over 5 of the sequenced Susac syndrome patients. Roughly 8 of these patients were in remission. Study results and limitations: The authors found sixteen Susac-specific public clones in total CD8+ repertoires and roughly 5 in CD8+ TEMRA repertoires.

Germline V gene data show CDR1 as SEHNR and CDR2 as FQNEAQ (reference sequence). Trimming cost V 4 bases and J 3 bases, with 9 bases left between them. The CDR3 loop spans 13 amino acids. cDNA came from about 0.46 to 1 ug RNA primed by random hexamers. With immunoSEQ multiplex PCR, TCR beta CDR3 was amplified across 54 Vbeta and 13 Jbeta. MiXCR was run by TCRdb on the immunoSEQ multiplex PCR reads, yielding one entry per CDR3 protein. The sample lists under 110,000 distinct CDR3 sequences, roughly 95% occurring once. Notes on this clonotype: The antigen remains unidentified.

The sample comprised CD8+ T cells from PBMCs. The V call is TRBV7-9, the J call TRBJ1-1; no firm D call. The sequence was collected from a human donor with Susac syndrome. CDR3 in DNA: TGTGCCAGCAGCTCAGGCGGCCACACTGAAGCTTTCTTT. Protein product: CASSSGGHTEAFF.